These 15 T cell receptor beta chains came from one sample sequenced in a study of control samples from healthy donors and cancer patients. Clones were sequenced by immunoSEQ multiplex PCR, and TCRdb holds only the in-frame ones, with some missing. The data contain about 160,000 clones, 96% of them singletons. Sequences were obtained from blood. The receptor set was obtained from a woman in her twenties or thirties in good health.

The rearrangement links TRBV24-1 to TRBJ1-2, with TRBD1 as a possible D gene (6 bases). The CDR3 spans 13 residues. V lost 3 bases to trimming and J lost 7 bases, with 11 bases between them. In germline, CDR1 is KGHDR, CDR2 SFDVKD. CDR3 coding DNA: TGTGCCACCAGTGATCACAGGGCGTCTGGCTACACCTTC. Amino acid sequence: CATSDHRASGYTF.

The V call is TRBV6-5, the J call TRBJ1-3, with D tentatively TRBD1 (6 bases). From germline, CDR1 is MNHEY and CDR2 SVGAGI. V was pared by 6 bases and J by 3 bases, with 12 bases between. The CDR3 is 14 amino acids. The CDR3: CASRDSLYGNTIYF. DNA for the CDR3: TGTGCCAGCAGGGACAGCCTCTATGGAAACACCATATATTTT.

The chain combines TRBV19 with TRBJ1-5; D remains unclear. Germline V gives CDR1 LNHDA, CDR2 SQIVND (reference sequence). CDR3 length: 14 residues. The V and J ends lost 5 bases and 3 bases respectively, with 11 bases between them. Written as DNA, the CDR3 is TGTGCCAGTAGTTTTTCTGATTACAATCAGCCCCAGCATTTT. Residues: CASSFSDYNQPQHF. Full variable domain (rest looked up from reference TRBV19 and TRBJ1-5): DGGITQSPKYLFRKEGQNVTLSCEQNLNHDAMYWYRQDPGQGLRLIYYSQIVNDFQKGDIAEGYSVSREKKESFPLTVTSAQKNPTAFYLCASSFSDYNQPQHFGDGTRLSIL.

The V call is TRBV9, the J call TRBJ1-3; D is unresolved. Trimming removed 4 bases from V and 4 bases from J, with 12 bases in between. Germline V gene data show CDR1 as SGDLS and CDR2 as YYNGEE. The length of the CDR3 is 14 residues. CDR3 residues: CASSPQGLGNTIYF. The CDR3 DNA sequence: TGTGCCAGCAGCCCTCAAGGACTAGGAAACACCATATATTTT. The full variable domain, in which reference TRBV9 and TRBJ1-3 provide the parts outside the CDR3, is DSGVTQTPKHLITATGQRVTLRCSPRSGDLSVYWYQQSLDQGLQFLIQYYNGEERAKGNILERFSAQQFPDLHSELNLSSLELGDSALYFCASSPQGLGNTIYFGEGSWLTVV.

The chain carries TRBV6-6 and TRBJ1-5, with D maybe TRBD1 (6 bases). Trimming cost V 10 bases and J 0 bases, with 10 bases left between them. The CDR3 has 13 residues. Germline V CDR1 and CDR2: MNHNY, SVGAGI (reference sequence). CDR3 DNA sequence: TGTGCCACCCAGGGGAATAGCAATCAGCCCCAGCATTTT. Its protein is CATQGNSNQPQHF.

V gene TRBV27 combines with J gene TRBJ1-5, with D perhaps TRBD1 (6 bases). Trimming pared 1 base from V and 0 bases from J, leaving 10 bases between. In germline, CDR1 is MNHEY, CDR2 SMNVEV (reference sequence). The CDR3 has 16 residues. The DNA for the CDR3 is TGTGCCAGCAGTTTATGGGCGGACAGTAGCAATCAGCCCCAGCATTTT. Translated, it gives CASSLWADSSNQPQHF.

This chain links TRBV30 with TRBJ1-1; D unresolved. The ends were cut back, 0 bases at V and 3 bases at J, with 11 bases in the middle. The CDR3 is 14 amino acids. Germline V CDR1 and CDR2: GTSNPN, SVGIG (reference sequence). The CDR3 bases are TGTGCCTGGAGTGTAAGGGCCCGGCACACTGAAGCTTTCTTT. Amino acid sequence: CAWSVRARHTEAFF.

This chain links TRBV19 with TRBJ1-3, with a weak D call TRBD1 (5 bases). Germline assignment: CDR1 LNHDA and CDR2 SQIVND (reference sequence). With 3 bases removed from V and 0 bases from J, the gap between germline ends came to 15 bases. CDR3 length: 17 amino acids. The CDR3 reads CASSITGRAASGNTIYF. For the CDR3, the DNA is TGTGCCAGTAGTATTACGGGCAGGGCAGCCTCTGGAAACACCATATATTTT.

The chain carries TRBV2 and TRBJ2-7; no clear D gene. Germline values: CDR1 SNHLY, CDR2 FYNNEI. V lost 7 bases to trimming and J lost 1 base, with 14 bases between them. CDR3 length: 14 residues. The CDR3 region is CASTKEKGSYEQYF. In DNA, the CDR3 is TGTGCCAGCACCAAGGAGAAGGGTTCCTACGAGCAGTACTTC.

This clone was recorded only once. The rearrangement joins TRBV13 to TRBJ2-1; 7 nucleotides match TRBD2. Germline V lookup: CDR1 PRHDT, CDR2 FYEKMQ (reference sequence). Germline trimming cut 6 bases from V and 6 bases from J; bases unmatched to any gene: 8. The CDR3 covers 14 residues. The CDR3 loop reads CASSKTLAPNEQFF. Here the CDR3 DNA reads TGTGCCAGCAGTAAGACACTAGCGCCCAATGAGCAGTTCTTC.

Written as DNA, the CDR3 is TGTGCCAGCAGTACCTTCTCCGAAGGCCCCTATGGCTACACCTTC. It translates to CASSTFSEGPYGYTF. This rearrangement joins TRBV6-6 to TRBJ1-2; D is unresolved. V gave up 5 bases and J gave up 4 bases, with 17 bases separating them. The V gene's germline CDR1 is MNHNY and CDR2 SVGAGI (reference sequence). The length of the CDR3 is 15 residues.

This clone was picked up one time. This rearrangement joins TRBV6-5 to TRBJ2-7; the D gene could be TRBD1 or TRBD2 (6 bases each). Germline CDR1 and CDR2: MNHEY and SVGAGI. V was clipped by 10 bases and J by 4 bases, with 17 bases between them. The CDR3 runs to 13 residues. Written as DNA, the CDR3 is TGTGCCACCAAGAGGGGGGTAGGATACGAGCAGTACTTC. Protein sequence: CATKRGVGYEQYF.

Only one count was recorded for this clone. The chain uses TRBV18 and TRBJ2-2, with 7 bases aligning to TRBD2. V lost 4 bases and J lost 0; bases outside the gene matches: 2. CDR1 and CDR2 (germline): KGHSH, LQKENI. The CDR3 is 15 amino acids. CDR3 amino acids: CASSQSGANTGELFF. CDR3 DNA sequence: TGTGCCAGCTCACAAAGCGGGGCGAACACCGGGGAGCTGTTTTTT.

The rearrangement joins TRBV14 to TRBJ2-1; 13 positions agree with TRBD2. Germline V gene lookup returns CDR1 SGHDN and CDR2 FVKESK. This CDR3 comprises 16 residues. J lost 7 bases, V lost 5 bases, and 8 bases had no gene match. The CDR3 region has the DNA TGTGCCAGCAGCGAGCTGACTAGCGGGAGGAGGAATGAGCAGTTCTTC. It is translated as CASSELTSGRRNEQFF.

This clone was seen a handful of times. The chain recombines TRBV28 with TRBJ2-1; no clear D gene. Per the germline V gene, CDR1 is MDHEN and CDR2 is SYDVKM. V dropped 3 bases and J dropped 9 bases, with 18 bases sitting between them. This CDR3 is built from 15 residues. The CDR3 DNA follows: TGTGCCAGCAGTTTTAGGCCAGTTGAAACCCGTGAGCAGTTCTTC. It yields the protein CASSFRPVETREQFF.